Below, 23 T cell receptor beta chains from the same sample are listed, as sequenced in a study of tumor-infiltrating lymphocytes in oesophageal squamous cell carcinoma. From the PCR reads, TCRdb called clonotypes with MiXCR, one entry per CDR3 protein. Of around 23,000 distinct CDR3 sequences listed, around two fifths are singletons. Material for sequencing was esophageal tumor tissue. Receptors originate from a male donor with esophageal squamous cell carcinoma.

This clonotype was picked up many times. CDR3 coding DNA: TGTGCCAGCAGTGCTAGCGGGAGGGACAATGAGCAGTTCTTC. Translating it yields CASSASGRDNEQFF. The chain links TRBV2 to TRBJ2-1, with TRBD2 matching 12 bases. Germline V CDR1 and CDR2: SNHLY, FYNNEI. V lost 4 bases and J lost 5; bases outside the gene matches: 0. The CDR3 contains 14 residues. Full variable domain (outside the CDR3, taken from reference TRBV2 and TRBJ2-1): EPEVTQTPSHQVTQMGQEVILRCVPISNHLYFYWYRQILGQKVEFLVSFYNNEISEKSEIFDDQFSVERPDGSNFTLKIRSTKLEDSAMYFCASSASGRDNEQFFGPGTRLTVL.

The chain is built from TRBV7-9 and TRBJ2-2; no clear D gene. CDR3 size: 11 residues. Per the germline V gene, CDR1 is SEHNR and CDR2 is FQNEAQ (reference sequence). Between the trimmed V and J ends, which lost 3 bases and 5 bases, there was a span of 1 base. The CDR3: CASSLTGELFF. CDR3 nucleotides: TGTGCCAGCAGCTTGACCGGGGAGCTGTTTTTT. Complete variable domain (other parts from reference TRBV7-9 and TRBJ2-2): DTGVSQNPRHKITKRGQNVTFRCDPISEHNRLYWYRQTLGQGPEFLTYFQNEAQLEKSRLLSDRFSAERPKGSFSTLEIQRTEQGDSAMYLCASSLTGELFFGEGSRLTVL.

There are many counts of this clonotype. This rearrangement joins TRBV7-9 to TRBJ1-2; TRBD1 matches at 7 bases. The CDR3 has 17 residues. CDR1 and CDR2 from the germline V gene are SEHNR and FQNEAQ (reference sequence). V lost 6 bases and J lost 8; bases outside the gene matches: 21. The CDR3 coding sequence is TGTGCCAGCAGTCCTACGGAATTGACAGGGTTGGGGGTAGGCTACACCTTC. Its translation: CASSPTELTGLGVGYTF.

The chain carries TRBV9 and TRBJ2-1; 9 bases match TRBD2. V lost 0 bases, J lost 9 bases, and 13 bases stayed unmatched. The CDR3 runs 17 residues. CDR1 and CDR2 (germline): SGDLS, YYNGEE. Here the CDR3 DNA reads TGTGCCAGCAGCGTAGAGCCTTTAGGCGGGAGGGCCGGTGAGCAGTTCTTC. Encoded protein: CASSVEPLGGRAGEQFF.

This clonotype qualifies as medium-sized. Here the CDR3 DNA reads TGTGCCAGCAGTTACTCAGGGGGGGGCAGGTACACCGGGGAGCTGTTTTTT. It is translated as CASSYSGGGRYTGELFF. The gene calls are TRBV6-6 and TRBJ2-2; D is perhaps TRBD2 (7 bases). V was pared by 0 bases and J by 3 bases, with 14 bases between. The CDR3 contains 17 residues. Germline CDR1 reads MNHNY; CDR2 reads SVGAGI (reference sequence).

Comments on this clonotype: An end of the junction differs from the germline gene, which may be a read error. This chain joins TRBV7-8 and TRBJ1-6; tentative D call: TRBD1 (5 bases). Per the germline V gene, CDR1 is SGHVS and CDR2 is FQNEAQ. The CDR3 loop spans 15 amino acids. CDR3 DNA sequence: TGTGCCAGCACCACGACGGGGGAAAGTGTCAATGAGCAGTACTTT. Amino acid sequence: CASTTTGESVNEQYF.

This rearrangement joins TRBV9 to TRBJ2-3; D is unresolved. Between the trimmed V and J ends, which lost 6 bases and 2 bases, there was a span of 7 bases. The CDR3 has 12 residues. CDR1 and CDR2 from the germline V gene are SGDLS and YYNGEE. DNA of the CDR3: TGTGCCAGCACCGATAACACAGATACGCAGTATTTT. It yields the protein CASTDNTDTQYF.

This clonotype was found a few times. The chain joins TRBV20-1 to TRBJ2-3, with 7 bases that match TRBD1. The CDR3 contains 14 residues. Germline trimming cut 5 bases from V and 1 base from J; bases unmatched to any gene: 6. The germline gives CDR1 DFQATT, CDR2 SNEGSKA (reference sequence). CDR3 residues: CSAVDRVRTDTQYF. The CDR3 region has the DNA TGCAGTGCTGTCGACAGGGTTCGCACAGATACGCAGTATTTT.

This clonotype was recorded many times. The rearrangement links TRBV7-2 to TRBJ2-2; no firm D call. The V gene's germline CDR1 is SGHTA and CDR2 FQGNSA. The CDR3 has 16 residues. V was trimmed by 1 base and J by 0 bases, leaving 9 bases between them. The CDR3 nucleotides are TGTGCCAGCAGCTTAGACAGCGTCCCGAACACCGGGGAGCTGTTTTTT. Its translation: CASSLDSVPNTGELFF.

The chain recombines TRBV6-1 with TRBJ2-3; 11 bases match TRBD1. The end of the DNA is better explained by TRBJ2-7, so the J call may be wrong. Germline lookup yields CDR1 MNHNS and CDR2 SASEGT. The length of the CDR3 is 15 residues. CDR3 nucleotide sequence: TGTGCCAGCAGTGAGTTGGAGGACAGGGGGCCCGAGCAGTACTTC. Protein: CASSELEDRGPEQYF.

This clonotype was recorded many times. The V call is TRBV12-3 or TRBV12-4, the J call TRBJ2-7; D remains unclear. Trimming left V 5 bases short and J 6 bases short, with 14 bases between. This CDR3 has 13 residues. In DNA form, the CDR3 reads TGTGCCAGCAGTGTCGGCCAAAATACCGAGCAGTACTTC. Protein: CASSVGQNTEQYF.

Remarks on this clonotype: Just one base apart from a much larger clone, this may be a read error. The CDR3 loop is CATSRDHAEQYF. CDR3 sequence (DNA): TGTGCCACCAGCAGAGATCATGCTGAGCAGTACTTC. This sequence joins TRBV15 and TRBJ2-7; D not certain. CDR3 size: 12 residues. Germline values: CDR1 LNHNV, CDR2 YYDKDF (reference sequence). The V end lost 0 bases, the J end lost 7 bases, and 7 bases lay between the germline ends.

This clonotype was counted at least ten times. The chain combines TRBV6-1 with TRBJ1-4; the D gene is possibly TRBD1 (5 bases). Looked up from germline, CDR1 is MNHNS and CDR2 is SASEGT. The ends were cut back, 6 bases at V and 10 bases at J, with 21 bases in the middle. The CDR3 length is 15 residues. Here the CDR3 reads CASSAGRDMGVKLFF. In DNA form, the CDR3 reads TGTGCCAGCAGCGCCGGCCGGGATATGGGGGTAAAACTGTTTTTT.

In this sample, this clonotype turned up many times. The CDR3 spells CATEREDTDTQYF. The DNA of the CDR3 is TGTGCCACGGAGCGGGAGGATACAGATACGCAGTATTTT. The genes are TRBV24-1 and TRBJ2-3, with 9 bases aligning to TRBD2. CDR1 is KGHDR and CDR2 is SFDVKD in the germline V gene. Trimming took 10 bases from V and 3 from J; bases not matched to a gene: 4. This CDR3 is 13 amino acids long.

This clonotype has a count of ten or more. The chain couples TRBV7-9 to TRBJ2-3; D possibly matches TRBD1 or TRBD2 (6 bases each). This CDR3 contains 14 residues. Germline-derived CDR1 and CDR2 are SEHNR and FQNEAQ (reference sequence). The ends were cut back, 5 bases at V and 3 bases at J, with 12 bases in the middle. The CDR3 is CASSLRGDTDTQYF. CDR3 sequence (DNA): TGTGCCAGCAGCCTGAGGGGGGATACAGATACGCAGTATTTT. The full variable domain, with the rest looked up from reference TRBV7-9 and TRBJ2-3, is DTGVSQNPRHKITKRGQNVTFRCDPISEHNRLYWYRQTLGQGPEFLTYFQNEAQLEKSRLLSDRFSAERPKGSFSTLEIQRTEQGDSAMYLCASSLRGDTDTQYFGPGTRLTVL.

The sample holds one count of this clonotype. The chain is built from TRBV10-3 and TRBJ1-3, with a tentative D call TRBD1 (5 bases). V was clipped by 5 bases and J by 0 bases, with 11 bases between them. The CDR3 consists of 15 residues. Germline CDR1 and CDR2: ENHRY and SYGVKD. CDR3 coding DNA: TGTGCCATCAGTCGGGACTCTTTCTCTGGAAACACCATATATTTT. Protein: CAISRDSFSGNTIYF.

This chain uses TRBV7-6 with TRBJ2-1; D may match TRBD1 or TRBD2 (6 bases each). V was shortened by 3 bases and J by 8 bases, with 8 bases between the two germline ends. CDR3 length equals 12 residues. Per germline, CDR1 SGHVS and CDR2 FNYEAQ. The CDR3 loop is CASSLGGYEQFF. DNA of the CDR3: TGTGCCAGCAGCTTGGGGGGCTATGAGCAGTTCTTC.

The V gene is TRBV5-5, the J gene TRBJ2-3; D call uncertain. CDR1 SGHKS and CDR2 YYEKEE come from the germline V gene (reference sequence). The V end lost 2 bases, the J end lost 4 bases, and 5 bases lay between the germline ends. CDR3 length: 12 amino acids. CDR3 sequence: CASSFASDTQYF. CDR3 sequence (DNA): TGTGCCAGCAGCTTCGCTTCAGATACGCAGTATTTT.

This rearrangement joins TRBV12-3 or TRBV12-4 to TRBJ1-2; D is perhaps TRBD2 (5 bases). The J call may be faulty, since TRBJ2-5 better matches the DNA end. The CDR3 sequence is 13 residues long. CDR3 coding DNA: TGTGCCAGCAGTTTATGGTTAAGCGGGACCCAGTACTTC. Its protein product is CASSLWLSGTQYF.

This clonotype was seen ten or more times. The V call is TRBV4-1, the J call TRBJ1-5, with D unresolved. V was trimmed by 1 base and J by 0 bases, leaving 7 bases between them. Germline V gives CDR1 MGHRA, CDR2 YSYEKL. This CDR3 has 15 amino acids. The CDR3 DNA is TGCGCCAGCAGCCAAGTTGTAGGTAGCAATCAGCCCCAGCATTTT. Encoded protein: CASSQVVGSNQPQHF.

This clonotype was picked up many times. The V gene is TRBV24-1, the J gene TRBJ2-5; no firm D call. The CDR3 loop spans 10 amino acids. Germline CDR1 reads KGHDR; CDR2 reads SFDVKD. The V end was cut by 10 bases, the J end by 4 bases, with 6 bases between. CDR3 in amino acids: CATSPETQYF. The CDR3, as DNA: TGTGCCACGAGCCCAGAGACCCAGTACTTC.

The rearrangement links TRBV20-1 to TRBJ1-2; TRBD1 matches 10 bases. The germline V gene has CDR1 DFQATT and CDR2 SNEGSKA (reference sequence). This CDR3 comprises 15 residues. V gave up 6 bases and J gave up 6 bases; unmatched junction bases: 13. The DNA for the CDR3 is TGCAGTGCCACGGGACAGGGGTTCGGATGGAATGGCTACACCTTC. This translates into CSATGQGFGWNGYTF.

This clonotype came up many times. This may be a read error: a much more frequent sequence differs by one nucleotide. The CDR3 spells CASSMGQLMGEQYF. CDR3 coding DNA: TGTGCCAGTAGTATGGGACAGCTCATGGGTGAGCAGTACTTC. The rearrangement links TRBV19 to TRBJ2-7, with 7 bases lining up with TRBD1. After removal of 3 bases from V and 7 bases from J, the junction contained 9 bases not matched to a gene. The CDR3 length is 14 residues. Looked up from germline, CDR1 is LNHDA and CDR2 is SQIVND (reference sequence).